Sequencing of this T cell receptor (beta chain) was carried out in a study of control samples from healthy donors and cancer patients. Produced via immunoSEQ multiplex PCR; TCRdb's table is partial and in-frame only. In the table there are 77,000 or so clones, 90% to 95% of which are singletons. Sequenced sample: blood. This clonotype was sampled from a young man in good health.

The CDR3 nucleotides read TGTGCCAGCAGTTTAGGACAGGTCGGTGAAAAACTGTTTTTT. It codes for CASSLGQVGEKLFF. V usage is TRBV28 and J usage is TRBJ1-4; 7 bases match TRBD1. CDR1 MDHEN and CDR2 SYDVKM come from the germline V gene. This CDR3 has 14 residues. With 2 bases clipped from V and 7 bases from J, the junction kept 4 bases outside the gene matches.